A single T cell receptor beta chain is shown here with its context. Its target is unknown. The CDR3 has 14 residues. V lost 5 bases and J 7 bases, leaving 17 bases between the germline ends. This sample is part of a study of response to subunit inactivated influenza vaccine. Whole-study results and caveats: Authors proposed each seasonal influenza vaccination draws in few new T cells.

TCRdb used MiXCR to reprocess the RT-PCR reads, holding one entry per CDR3 protein. The sample yields about 580,000 distinct CDR3 sequences, less than 15% seen once. The TCR sequence derives from a man aged 50 or older who received an inactivated influenza vaccine. The chain joins TRBV12-3 or TRBV12-4 to TRBJ1-2; D remains unclear. The sequencing here drew on PBMCs from blood, taken 12 days after vaccination. For the CDR3, the DNA is TGTGCCAGCAGTCCTCGAAGGACTCTTACTGGCTACACCTTC. Its protein product is CASSPRRTLTGYTF.